Presented here are 5 T cell receptor beta chains from one specimen sequenced in a study of OX40 agonist ivuxolimab in advanced cancers. Some clones are missing from TCRdb's copy, which holds only in-frame ones; the method was immunoSEQ multiplex PCR. The sample holds some 48,000 clones, under 90% seen once. The sample in question was CD4+ or CD8+ T cells sorted from blood, obtained in a trial of the OX40 agonist ivuxolimab. These receptors all stem from an adult with an advanced solid tumor such as melanoma, head and neck, liver or kidney cancer.

This clone was seen a handful of times. The rearrangement uses TRBV19 and TRBJ1-6; weak D call: TRBD1 (6 bases). The germline gives CDR1 LNHDA, CDR2 SQIVND (reference sequence). This CDR3 is 14 amino acids long. V lost 6 bases and J 7 bases, leaving 13 bases between the germline ends. The CDR3 loop reads CASSPGQKNSPLHF. CDR3 in DNA: TGTGCCAGTAGCCCCGGACAGAAAAATTCACCCCTCCACTTT.

V gene TRBV27 combines with J gene TRBJ1-2; D is unresolved. Germline values: CDR1 MNHEY, CDR2 SMNVEV (reference sequence). The CDR3 is 14 residues long. V was cut by 3 bases and J by 5 bases, with 13 bases left in between. Here the CDR3 DNA reads TGTGCCAGCAGTTTTTCTGGAGCGACTTATGGCTACACCTTC. This translates into CASSFSGATYGYTF.

V is TRBV4-3 and J is TRBJ2-1, with D unclear. This CDR3 contains 16 residues. The V end was cut by 1 base, the J end by 1 base, with 11 bases between. Germline-derived CDR1 and CDR2 are LGHNA and YSLEER. This CDR3 is CASSQALTDSYNEQFF. The CDR3 nucleotides are TGCGCCAGCAGCCAAGCCCTAACAGATTCCTACAATGAGCAGTTCTTC.

In this sample, this clone turned up once. The genes are TRBV7-9 and TRBJ2-5, with D maybe TRBD1 (6 bases). Germline V gene data show CDR1 as SEHNR and CDR2 as FQNEAQ (reference sequence). This CDR3 has 17 residues. V dropped 2 bases and J dropped 5 bases, with 21 bases sitting between them. The CDR3 here is CASSLFFIRGPGETQYF. In DNA, the CDR3 is TGTGCCAGCAGCTTATTCTTCATCAGGGGCCCAGGGGAGACCCAGTACTTC. The variable domain in full, with the rest retrieved from reference TRBV7-9 and TRBJ2-5, is DTGVSQNPRHKITKRGQNVTFRCDPISEHNRLYWYRQTLGQGPEFLTYFQNEAQLEKSRLLSDRFSAERPKGSFSTLEIQRTEQGDSAMYLCASSLFFIRGPGETQYFGPGTRLLVL.

J is TRBJ2-3 and V is TRBV2; 8 bases map to TRBD1. V gave up 8 bases and J gave up 5 bases; unmatched junction bases: 3. CDR3 length: 12 amino acids. The germline V gene encodes CDR1 SNHLY and CDR2 FYNNEI. This chain's CDR3 is CASQTGVDTQYF. In DNA, the CDR3 is TGTGCCAGCCAGACAGGGGTAGATACGCAGTATTTT.